This T cell receptor beta chain was found in a study of blood T cell repertoires in COVID-19. Overall study context: Whether acute or convalescent, the COVID-19 samples came from the United States, Italy and Spain.

The protocol was immunoSEQ multiplex PCR, while the TCRdb copy is restricted to in-frame clones and leaves out a portion. The sample gives 200,000 or so clones, more than 85% of which show up once; 0.7% to 0.85% is in the top ten. Specimen: peripheral blood. The receptor comes from a man aged 60 to 69 with COVID-19, enrolled during active disease.

DNA of the CDR3: TGTGCCAGCAGCCAAGGTGCCCTTCTCCGGGGGAACACCGGGGAGCTGTTTTTT. The encoded protein is CASSQGALLRGNTGELFF. This chain joins TRBV3-1 (or the pseudogene TRBV3-2) and TRBJ2-2; D perhaps matches TRBD2 (5 bases). CDR1 is LGHDT, CDR2 YNNKEL, per germline (reference sequence). This CDR3 is 18 amino acids long. Trimming stripped 1 base from V and 1 base from J, with 16 bases between.